Below are 30 T cell receptor beta chains sequenced from a single sample in a study of molecular identifiers for immune sequencing clone quantification. TCRdb redid the calling of the PCR reads with MiXCR, one entry per CDR3 protein. The sample consists of under 350,000 distinct CDR3 sequences, roughly a quarter of them appearing once. Sequenced sample: naive CD8+ T cells from blood, with Jurkat cell RNA spiked in. Stated subset: FACS-sorted CD8+CD4-CCR7+CD45RA+ naive T cells. Every receptor here comes from a human donor in good health. Some libraries in this study had Jurkat cell RNA spiked in.

The chain couples TRBV28 to TRBJ2-7, with TRBD1 as a possible D gene (5 bases). With 5 bases removed from V and 2 bases from J, the gap between germline ends came to 16 bases. The CDR3 runs 15 residues. CDR1 is MDHEN, CDR2 SYDVKM, per germline. CDR3 DNA: TGTGCCAGCAGTGTTTCGCGGACACAAACCTACGAGCAGTACTTC. This translates into CASSVSRTQTYEQYF.

In this sample, this clonotype turned up a few times. The chain links TRBV7-6 to TRBJ2-1, with TRBD2 matching 11 bases. CDR1 SGHVS and CDR2 FNYEAQ come from the germline V gene. Unmatched junction bases numbered 4, after V lost 2 bases and J lost 7 bases. This CDR3 contains 15 residues. Written as DNA, the CDR3 is TGTGCCAGCAGCTTACTAGCGGGGGGTGTGAATGAGCAGTTCTTC. Translating gives CASSLLAGGVNEQFF.

The table lists this clonotype with a few counts. The junction departs from germline at one end; a sequencing error may be responsible. The genes are TRBV7-9 and TRBJ2-5; D might be TRBD2 (5 bases). Germline V gene data show CDR1 as SEHNR and CDR2 as FQNEAQ (reference sequence). CDR3 length: 15 amino acids. As DNA, the CDR3 is TGTGCCAGCAGCTGGGGAGTAGCGAGCCAAGAAACCCAGTACTTC. This encodes CASSWGVASQETQYF.

This clonotype was counted at least ten times. The chain is built from TRBV28 and TRBJ1-5, with 9 positions matching TRBD1. Germline V gene lookup returns CDR1 MDHEN and CDR2 SYDVKM. V was clipped by 4 bases and J by 7 bases; unmatched bases: 2. This CDR3 has 13 amino acids. The CDR3 region is CASSWGQGQPQHF. CDR3 nucleotides: TGTGCCAGCAGTTGGGGACAGGGACAGCCCCAGCATTTT.

The chain has TRBV5-6 and TRBJ1-5; 7 bases are shared with TRBD1. The V segment lost 4 bases and the J segment 3 bases; nucleotides outside the gene matches: 10. This CDR3 spans 16 amino acids. Germline V gives CDR1 SGHDT, CDR2 YYEEEE. CDR3 coding DNA: TGTGCCAGCAGCCTACGCACCGGGACAGACAATCAGCCCCAGCATTTT. Translating it yields CASSLRTGTDNQPQHF.

This clonotype occurred a few times. The junction shows a germline mismatch at one end, possibly a read error. The rearrangement joins TRBV7-8 to TRBJ2-3, with D possibly being TRBD1 (7 bases). Per the germline V gene, CDR1 is SGHVS and CDR2 is FQNEAQ. CDR3 size: 20 residues. The CDR3 sequence: CASSLVRGRTGLTSTDTQYF. CDR3 DNA sequence: TGTGCCAGCAGTTTAGTGCGGGGCCGGACAGGACTTACTAGCACAGATACGCAGTATTTT.

The chain carries TRBV4-1 and TRBJ2-1, with D tentatively TRBD1 (5 bases). Germline CDR1 is MGHRA and CDR2 is YSYEKL. This CDR3 is built from 12 residues. Trimming left V 3 bases short and J 15 bases short, with 15 bases between. CDR3 region: CASSQVQVDMFF. The CDR3 region has the DNA TGCGCCAGCAGCCAGGTACAGGTTGACATGTTCTTC.

On this clonotype: A much larger clone lies one base from this, so it may be a read error. This sequence joins TRBV7-8 and TRBJ2-1; 9 positions agree with TRBD2. The CDR3 has 14 residues. After removal of 0 bases from V and 12 bases from J, the junction contained 6 bases not matched to a gene. The germline V gene encodes CDR1 SGHVS and CDR2 FQNEAQ. The CDR3 sequence: CASSLASGGFAQFF. The CDR3 DNA follows: TGTGCCAGCAGCTTAGCTAGCGGGGGCTTTGCGCAGTTCTTC.

This clonotype has ten or more counts. The chain couples TRBV7-9 to TRBJ2-3; 11 bases agree with TRBD2. The germline CDR1 and CDR2 sequences are SEHNR and FQNEAQ (reference sequence). This CDR3 contains 16 residues. Trimming removed 1 base from V and 3 bases from J; junction bases left unmatched: 3. The CDR3 DNA reads TGTGCCAGCAGCTTAGTAGCGGGGGGGCTAACAGATACGCAGTATTTT. It codes for CASSLVAGGLTDTQYF.

V is TRBV1 and J is TRBJ2-1; no check of the table's D call, TRBD2, against the DNA was made. TRBV1 is a recognized pseudogene. The CDR3 extends over 18 amino acids. The DNA of the CDR3 is TGCACCAGCAGCCAAGATCTGGGTCGACTAGCGGGGTACAATGAGCAGTTCTTC. Amino acids: CTSSQDLGRLAGYNEQFF.

This chain connects TRBV19 to TRBJ2-6; tentative D call: TRBD2 (5 bases). V lost 2 bases and J 2 bases, leaving 7 bases between the germline ends. Germline V lookup: CDR1 LNHDA, CDR2 SQIVND (reference sequence). The CDR3 consists of 15 residues. CDR3 loop: CASSIWGAGANVLTF. In nucleotides, the CDR3 is TGTGCCAGTAGTATATGGGGAGCTGGGGCCAACGTCCTGACTTTC.

With respect to this clonotype: The CDR3 carries no conserved terminal phenylalanine or tryptophan, so it likely arises from a read error. The CDR3, as DNA: TGCGCCAGCAGCATGGGACAGGGGAACGAGCAGTACCTC. It is translated as CASSMGQGNEQYL. The rearrangement joins TRBV5-1 to TRBJ2-7; 10 bases agree with TRBD1. The germline gives CDR1 SGHRS, CDR2 YFSETQ. The CDR3 consists of 13 residues. The J segment lost 5 bases and the V segment lost 4 bases, leaving 3 bases of the junction unmatched.

The rearrangement links TRBV9 to TRBJ2-3, with D unclear. Germline CDR1 and CDR2: SGDLS and YYNGEE. With 0 bases removed from V and 7 bases from J, the gap between germline ends came to 18 bases. The CDR3 sequence is 16 residues long. The DNA of the CDR3 is TGTGCCAGCAGCGTAGATGGTAATCTTAAACCAAATACGCAGTATTTT. Translating gives CASSVDGNLKPNTQYF.

This clonotype came up a few times. V usage is TRBV4-3 and J usage is TRBJ2-7; 10 bases agree with TRBD2. CDR1 and CDR2 (germline): LGHNA, YSLEER. CDR3 length: 14 amino acids. Germline trimming cut 4 bases from V and 2 bases from J; bases unmatched to any gene: 2. The chain's CDR3 is CASSRSGGAYEQYF. In DNA, the CDR3 is TGCGCCAGCAGCCGAAGCGGGGGGGCCTACGAGCAGTACTTC.

The table lists this clonotype with many counts. This chain joins TRBV7-9 and TRBJ1-5; 11 positions match TRBD1. Trimming removed 4 bases from V and 14 bases from J; junction bases left unmatched: 7. The germline V gene has CDR1 SEHNR and CDR2 FQNEAQ (reference sequence). CDR3 length equals 13 residues. For the CDR3, the DNA is TGTGCCAGCAGCTCCGGACAGGGGGCGAAGGAGCATTTT. This sequence encodes CASSSGQGAKEHF.

This clonotype was observed many times. The rearrangement uses TRBV7-2 and TRBJ1-5; perhaps TRBD1 as D (6 bases). In germline, CDR1 is SGHTA, CDR2 FQGNSA. Trimming shortened V by 4 bases and J by 3 bases, and 13 bases separated the two germline ends. There are 15 residues in the CDR3. CDR3 amino acids: CASSSMDSYNQPQHF. CDR3 DNA sequence: TGTGCCAGCAGCTCCATGGACAGCTACAATCAGCCCCAGCATTTT. The full variable domain, rest sourced from reference TRBV7-2 and TRBJ1-5, is GAGVSQSPSNKVTEKGKDVELRCDPISGHTALYWYRQSLGQGLEFLIYFQGNSAPDKSGLPSDRFSAERTGGSVSTLTIQRTQQEDSAVYLCASSSMDSYNQPQHFGDGTRLSIL.

This clonotype is a singleton in its sample. A much larger clonotype is one base distant, so this may be a read error. The rearrangement joins TRBV11-2 to TRBJ2-3, with 7 bases that match TRBD2. The V gene's germline CDR1 is SGHAT and CDR2 FQNNGV. The CDR3 runs to 15 residues. V shed 8 bases, J shed 2 bases, and the junction held 10 bases outside the gene matches. The CDR3 protein is CASGSYSGFTDTQYF. In nucleotides, the CDR3 is TGTGCCAGCGGCTCGTATAGCGGGTTCACAGATACGCAGTATTTT.

Turning to this clonotype: A much larger clone lies a single base off, so this may be a read error. This likely comes from a read error, as the CDR3 has no conserved phenylalanine or tryptophan at its end. V is TRBV5-1 and J is TRBJ2-1; possible D gene TRBD1, 6 bases. Trimming removed 0 bases at V and 8 bases at J, with 15 bases between. This CDR3 spans 15 amino acids. The germline V gene encodes CDR1 SGHRS and CDR2 YFSETQ. Written as DNA, the CDR3 is TGCGCCAGCAGCTTGGGGGGGACATTTGGGGATGAGCAGTTCCTC. Its protein is CASSLGGTFGDEQFL.

This clonotype occurred a few times. The genes are TRBV7-9 and TRBJ2-7; TRBD1 agrees at 7 bases. CDR3 length: 17 amino acids. Germline assignment: CDR1 SEHNR and CDR2 FQNEAQ (reference sequence). The V segment lost 5 bases and the J segment 3 bases; nucleotides outside the gene matches: 16. The CDR3 spells CASSPLGLGQGDYEQYF. The CDR3 DNA reads TGTGCCAGCAGCCCCCTCGGGTTGGGGCAGGGGGACTACGAGCAGTACTTC.

The V call is TRBV30, the J call TRBJ2-7; 8 bases line up with TRBD1. Per germline, CDR1 GTSNPN and CDR2 SVGIG (reference sequence). V gave up 3 bases and J gave up 4 bases; unmatched junction bases: 5. The CDR3 is made up of 13 amino acids. The CDR3 nucleotides read TGTGCCTGGAGAGTTGGACAGGGATACGAGCAGTACTTC. Translation gives CAWRVGQGYEQYF.

This clonotype was detected ten times or more. The V and J genes are TRBV28 and TRBJ2-7; D might be TRBD2 (5 bases). V was cut by 7 bases and J by 0 bases, with 16 bases left in between. Germline CDR1 reads MDHEN; CDR2 reads SYDVKM. CDR3 size: 15 residues. This CDR3 is CASTPRGGSSYEQYF. In nucleotides, the CDR3 is TGTGCCAGCACCCCCCGGGGTGGGAGCTCCTACGAGCAGTACTTC.

This clonotype showed up many times. The gene calls are TRBV29-1 and TRBJ2-1; maybe TRBD2 (6 bases). CDR3 length equals 14 residues. Per the germline V gene, CDR1 is SQVTM and CDR2 is ANQGSEA. Trimming removed 6 bases at V and 0 bases at J, with 12 bases between. CDR3 sequence reads: CSVVTGDSYNEQFF. The DNA for the CDR3 is TGCAGCGTGGTCACGGGGGACTCCTACAATGAGCAGTTCTTC.

This clonotype occurred many times. The genes are TRBV5-1 and TRBJ2-7; 11 bases agree with TRBD2. After removal of 6 bases from V and 5 bases from J, the junction contained 4 bases not matched to a gene. The CDR3 has 13 residues. Germline V gene lookup returns CDR1 SGHRS and CDR2 YFSETQ. The CDR3 DNA reads TGCGCCAGCACCCCGGGACTAGCGGACGAGCAGTACTTC. This encodes CASTPGLADEQYF.

V and J are TRBV28 and TRBJ2-7, with 11 nucleotides matching TRBD2. V lost 3 bases, J lost 1 base, and 5 bases stayed unmatched. Germline V CDR1 and CDR2: MDHEN, SYDVKM. The CDR3 sequence is 16 residues long. DNA of the CDR3: TGTGCCAGCAGTTTCCTTAGCGGGAGGGCTTCCTACGAGCAGTACTTC. It codes for CASSFLSGRASYEQYF.

This clonotype has more than one count but fewer than ten. CDR3 sequence: CASSVEGTGDLPAKNIQYF. The CDR3 DNA follows: TGTGCCAGCAGCGTAGAAGGGACAGGGGACCTCCCGGCCAAAAACATTCAGTACTTC. J is TRBJ2-4 and V is TRBV9, with 10 positions matching TRBD1. The V gene's germline CDR1 is SGDLS and CDR2 YYNGEE. Germline trimming cut 0 bases from V and 1 base from J; bases unmatched to any gene: 10. CDR3 size: 19 residues. Supplemented by reference TRBV9 and TRBJ2-4, the full variable domain reads DSGVTQTPKHLITATGQRVTLRCSPRSGDLSVYWYQQSLDQGLQFLIQYYNGEERAKGNILERFSAQQFPDLHSELNLSSLELGDSALYFCASSVEGTGDLPAKNIQYFGAGTRLSVL.

The chain combines TRBV29-1 with TRBJ2-7; 10 bases are a match to TRBD1. This CDR3 is built from 12 residues. The ends lost 5 bases at V and 3 bases at J; junction bases unmatched: 1. Germline-derived CDR1 and CDR2 are SQVTM and ANQGSEA. This CDR3 reads CSVRDRGYEQYF. CDR3 in DNA: TGCAGCGTTCGGGACAGGGGCTACGAGCAGTACTTC.

This clonotype showed up just once. This may be a read error: a much more frequent sequence differs by one nucleotide. The chain has TRBV20-1 and TRBJ2-7; D might be TRBD1 (5 bases). The CDR3 sequence is 13 residues long. From germline, CDR1 is DFQATT and CDR2 SNEGSKA (reference sequence). The CDR3 here is CSAGDLSGYEQYF. The DNA of the CDR3 is TGCAGTGCTGGAGATTTATCAGGGTACGAGCAGTACTTC.

The chain joins TRBV20-1 to TRBJ2-3; 7 bases are a match to TRBD2. This CDR3 is 13 amino acids long. V was clipped by 5 bases and J by 4 bases; unmatched bases: 6. From germline, CDR1 is DFQATT and CDR2 SNEGSKA (reference sequence). CDR3 sequence reads: CSALRLAPDTQYF. CDR3 nucleotide sequence: TGCAGTGCTCTCCGACTAGCCCCAGATACGCAGTATTTT.

The chain employs TRBV20-1 and TRBJ1-2; the match to TRBD1 covers 7 bases. CDR3 size: 16 residues. V was clipped by 1 base and J by 13 bases; unmatched bases: 21. Germline lookup yields CDR1 DFQATT and CDR2 SNEGSKA (reference sequence). The CDR3 loop is CSARVTKNRGTLDFTF. In nucleotides, the CDR3 is TGCAGTGCTAGAGTTACCAAGAACAGGGGTACATTAGACTTCACCTTC.

This chain uses TRBV19 with TRBJ2-7; 8 bases are a match to TRBD1. The germline gives CDR1 LNHDA, CDR2 SQIVND (reference sequence). Unmatched junction bases numbered 8, after V lost 3 bases and J lost 7 bases. The CDR3 consists of 14 residues. CDR3 protein: CASSMQGALREQYF. DNA of the CDR3: TGTGCCAGTAGTATGCAGGGGGCGTTGAGGGAGCAGTACTTC.